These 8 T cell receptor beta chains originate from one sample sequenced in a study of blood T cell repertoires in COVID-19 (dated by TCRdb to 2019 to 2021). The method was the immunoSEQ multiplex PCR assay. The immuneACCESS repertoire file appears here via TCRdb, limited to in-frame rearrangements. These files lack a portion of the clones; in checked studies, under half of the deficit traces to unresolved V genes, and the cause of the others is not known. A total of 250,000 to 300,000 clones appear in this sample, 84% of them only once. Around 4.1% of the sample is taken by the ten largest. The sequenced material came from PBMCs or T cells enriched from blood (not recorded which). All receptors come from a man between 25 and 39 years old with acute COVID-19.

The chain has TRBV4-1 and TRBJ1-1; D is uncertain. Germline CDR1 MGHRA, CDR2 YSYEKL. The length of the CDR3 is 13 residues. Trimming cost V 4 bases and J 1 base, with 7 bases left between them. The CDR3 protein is CASSREGNTEAFF. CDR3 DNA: TGCGCCAGCAGCCGTGAGGGGAACACTGAAGCTTTCTTT.

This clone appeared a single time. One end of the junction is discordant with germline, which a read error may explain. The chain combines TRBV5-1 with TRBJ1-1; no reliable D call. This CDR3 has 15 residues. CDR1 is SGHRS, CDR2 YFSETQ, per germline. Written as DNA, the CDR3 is TGTGCCAGCAGCTTGTTAGGCGGATGGAACACTGAAGCTTTCTTT. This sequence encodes CASSLLGGWNTEAFF.

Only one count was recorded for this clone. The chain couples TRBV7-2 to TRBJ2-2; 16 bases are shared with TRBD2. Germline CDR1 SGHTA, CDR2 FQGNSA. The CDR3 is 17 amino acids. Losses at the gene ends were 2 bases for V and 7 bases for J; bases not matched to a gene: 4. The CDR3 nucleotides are TGTGCCAGCAGCTTAACGGGACTAGCGGGAGGGCTCGGGGAGCTGTTTTTT. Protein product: CASSLTGLAGGLGELFF. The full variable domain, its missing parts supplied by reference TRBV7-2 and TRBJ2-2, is GAGVSQSPSNKVTEKGKDVELRCDPISGHTALYWYRQSLGQGLEFLIYFQGNSAPDKSGLPSDRFSAERTGGSVSTLTIQRTQQEDSAVYLCASSLTGLAGGLGELFFGEGSRLTVL.

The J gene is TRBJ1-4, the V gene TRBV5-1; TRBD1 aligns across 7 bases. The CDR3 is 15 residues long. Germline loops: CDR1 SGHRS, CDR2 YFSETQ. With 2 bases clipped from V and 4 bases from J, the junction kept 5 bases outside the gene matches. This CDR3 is CASSLQGLSNEKLFF. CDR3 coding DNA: TGCGCCAGCAGCTTACAGGGGCTCAGTAATGAAAAACTGTTTTTT.

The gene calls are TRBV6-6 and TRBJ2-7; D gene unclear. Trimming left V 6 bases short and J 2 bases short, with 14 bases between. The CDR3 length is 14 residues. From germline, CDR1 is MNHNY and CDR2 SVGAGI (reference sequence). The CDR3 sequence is CASSPSAVPYEQYV. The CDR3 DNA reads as TGTGCCAGCAGCCCGTCCGCGGTTCCCTACGAGCAGTACGTC.

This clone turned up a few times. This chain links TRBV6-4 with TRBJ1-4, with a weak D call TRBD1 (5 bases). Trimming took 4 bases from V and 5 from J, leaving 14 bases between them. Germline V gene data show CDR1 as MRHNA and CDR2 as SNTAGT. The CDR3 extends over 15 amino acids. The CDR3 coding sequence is TGTGCCAGCAGTGTTTTGGACAACGGAAATGAAAAACTGTTTTTT. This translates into CASSVLDNGNEKLFF.

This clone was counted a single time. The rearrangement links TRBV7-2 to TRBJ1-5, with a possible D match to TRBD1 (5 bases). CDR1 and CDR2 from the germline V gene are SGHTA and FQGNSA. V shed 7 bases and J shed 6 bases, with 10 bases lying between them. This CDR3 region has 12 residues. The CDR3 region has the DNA TGTGCCAGCACTCGGGGGATTCAGCCCCAGCATTTT. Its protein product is CASTRGIQPQHF.

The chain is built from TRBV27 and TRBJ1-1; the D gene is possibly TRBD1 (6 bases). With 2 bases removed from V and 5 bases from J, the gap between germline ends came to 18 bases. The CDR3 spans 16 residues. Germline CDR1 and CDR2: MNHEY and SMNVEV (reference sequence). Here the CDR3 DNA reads TGTGCCAGCAGTTTAACTGGGGGGGGCTGGGGAACTGAAGCTTTCTTT. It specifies CASSLTGGGWGTEAFF.